The present entry profiles one T cell receptor (beta chain) with its context. The antigen is unknown. The data are from a study of cytomegalovirus exposure and HLA in healthy donors. General study findings and limits: Across donors, most TCRs were seen rarely, yet some public ones were widespread. By a later analysis, the bulk of CMV-associated TCR beta chains appeared HLA-restricted.

The PCR was carried out with 60 Vbeta primers and 13 Jbeta primers. Per the authors' pipeline: Later, some 75 million unique TCR beta chains were counted in an analysis, and about 10 million of them were shared. The table came from immunoSEQ multiplex PCR; TCRdb's copy has only in-frame clones and leaves some out. D and trimming were read from the DNA, whereas the V and J calls and clone size are those reported in that table. This sample has approximately 110,000 clones; 77% occur once, and the top ten carry around 13%. The CDR3 totals 15 residues. V trimming: 0 bases; J trimming: 4 bases; junction bases outside the gene matches: 3. The germline gives CDR1 SGDLS, CDR2 YYNGEE.

This TCR was sampled from a middle-aged woman in good health and CMV-seropositive. Source material: PBMCs. The J gene is TRBJ2-3, the V gene TRBV9; 9 bases align to TRBD1. The CDR3: CASSVVGQGPDTQYF. Here the CDR3 DNA reads TGTGCCAGCAGCGTAGTGGGACAGGGACCAGATACGCAGTATTTT.